The 18 T cell receptor beta chains below were found in one sample sequenced in a study of CD8 T cells in Susac syndrome (dated by TCRdb to about 2019). Library generation was performed with the immunoSEQ multiplex PCR assay. RNA was extracted using the RNeasy kit, and roughly 0.45 to 1 microgram was reverse transcribed with random hexamers. Using fastp trimming at Q25 and MiXCR clonotype assembly, TCRdb reanalyzed the public sequencing data and kept in-frame beta chains. Merged by CDR3 protein, the rows form single entries marked with the most common genes and DNA. Recorded for this sample are fewer than 150,000 distinct CDR3 sequences; 94% of them occurred a single time. Of the sample, approximately 0.3% is held by the ten largest clones. Sequenced: CD8+ T cells from PBMCs. These receptors were collected from a human donor in good health.

Turning to this clonotype: A junction boundary mismatches the germline segment, possibly from a read error. The J gene is TRBJ1-1, the V gene TRBV5-1; a possible D gene is TRBD1 (5 bases). CDR1 SGHRS and CDR2 YFSETQ come from the germline V gene. CDR3 size: 18 residues. The chain's CDR3 is CASSLDGQGPFMNIEAFF. The CDR3 DNA follows: TGCGCCAGCAGCTTGGATGGGCAGGGACCTTTCATGAACATTGAAGCTTTCTTT.

This clonotype has just one count. The rearrangement joins TRBV30 to TRBJ2-2, with 8 bases lining up with TRBD2. Germline values: CDR1 GTSNPN, CDR2 SVGIG (reference sequence). With 0 bases clipped from V and 6 bases from J, the junction kept 0 bases outside the gene matches. The CDR3 contains 13 residues. The DNA for the CDR3 is TGTGCCTGGAGTGTAGCGGGAGCCGGGGAGCTGTTTTTT. It specifies CAWSVAGAGELFF.

This sequence joins TRBV7-9 and TRBJ1-3; D gene uncertain. Trimming removed 5 bases at V and 0 bases at J, with 11 bases between. Germline CDR1 is SEHNR and CDR2 is FQNEAQ (reference sequence). There are 15 residues in the CDR3. CDR3 sequence (DNA): TGTGCCAGCAGCCAACCGAGCAGCTCTGGAAACACCATATATTTT. This encodes CASSQPSSSGNTIYF.

The V gene is TRBV27, the J gene TRBJ2-7; D gene ambiguous. The CDR3 length is 13 residues. Between the trimmed V and J ends, which lost 4 bases and 5 bases, there was a span of 12 bases. The germline CDR1 and CDR2 sequences are MNHEY and SMNVEV (reference sequence). In nucleotides, the CDR3 is TGTGCCAGCAGTTGGGATGGTGTGGACGAGCAGTACTTC. It encodes CASSWDGVDEQYF.

The J gene is TRBJ2-5, the V gene TRBV7-9; 7 nucleotides line up with TRBD2. The germline gives CDR1 SEHNR, CDR2 FQNEAQ (reference sequence). The CDR3 consists of 16 residues. V lost 1 base to trimming and J lost 0 bases; unmatched junction nucleotides: 5. The CDR3 region has the DNA TGTGCCAGCAGCTTAGAGGAGAGCGGGAACCAAGAGACCCAGTACTTC. Its protein is CASSLEESGNQETQYF.

This clonotype was counted once. This CDR3 is CASSLSRNTEAFF. DNA for the CDR3: TGTGCCAGCAGTTTATCAAGGAACACTGAAGCTTTCTTT. V usage is TRBV27 and J usage is TRBJ1-1; D uncertain. The CDR3 covers 13 residues. The germline gives CDR1 MNHEY, CDR2 SMNVEV (reference sequence). Deletions cut 0 bases from V and 1 base from J, with 3 bases between.

This clonotype was counted a single time. CDR3 in amino acids: CASSLSASYNEQFF. DNA of the CDR3: TGTGCCAGCAGTTTGAGCGCCTCCTACAATGAGCAGTTCTTC. The V gene is TRBV12-3 or TRBV12-4, the J gene TRBJ2-1; D is undetermined. CDR3 length equals 14 residues. V lost 3 bases and J lost 0, with 6 bases in between.

The rearrangement joins TRBV7-8 to TRBJ1-1; D is possibly TRBD1 (5 bases). The CDR3 extends over 11 amino acids. Germline V lookup: CDR1 SGHVS, CDR2 FQNEAQ. Trimming stripped 10 bases from V and 5 bases from J, with 11 bases between. The CDR3 loop reads CAIQRGTEAFF. For the CDR3, the DNA is TGTGCCATACAAAGGGGAACTGAAGCTTTCTTT.

The chain uses TRBV4-2 and TRBJ2-7, with 9 bases lining up with TRBD2. CDR3 length: 16 residues. The V gene end was trimmed by 0 bases and the J gene end by 7 bases; junction bases not matched to a gene: 10. Germline CDR1 reads LGHNA; CDR2 reads YNFKEQ. In nucleotides, the CDR3 is TGTGCCAGCAGCCAAGAGAGGTCTAGCGGGGTCCAGGAGCAGTACTTC. Translated, it gives CASSQERSSGVQEQYF.

This chain links TRBV12-3 or TRBV12-4 with TRBJ1-1; D gene ambiguous. The CDR3 extends over 10 amino acids. The V end was cut by 5 bases, the J end by 11 bases, with 9 bases between. CDR3 nucleotide sequence: TGTGCCAGCAGTCCCTCCCGGGCTTTCTTT. Protein product: CASSPSRAFF.

The chain uses TRBV9 and TRBJ2-4; D is perhaps TRBD1 (6 bases). There are 14 residues in the CDR3. Germline CDR1 reads SGDLS; CDR2 reads YYNGEE. The V gene lost 0 bases and the J gene lost 6 bases, with 10 bases spanning the gap. The CDR3 loop reads CASSVAGQPNIQYF. DNA for the CDR3: TGTGCCAGCAGCGTAGCTGGACAGCCAAACATTCAGTACTTC.

The chain couples TRBV6-2 or TRBV6-3 to TRBJ2-5; 9 bases are shared with TRBD1. J was trimmed by 7 bases and V by 6 bases; bases with no gene match: 6. The CDR3 consists of 13 residues. The germline V gene has CDR1 MNHEY and CDR2 SVGEGT. The CDR3: CASSPGQGLTQYF. In nucleotides, the CDR3 is TGTGCCAGCAGCCCCGGACAGGGGTTGACCCAGTACTTC.

This chain uses TRBV5-1 with TRBJ2-7; D possibly corresponds to TRBD1 (9 bases). Germline CDR1 reads SGHRS; CDR2 reads YFSETQ. Trimming cost V 4 bases and J 5 bases, with 16 bases left between them. CDR3 length equals 14 residues. CDR3 in amino acids: CASSREGQGNEQYF. The CDR3 DNA follows: TGCGCCAGCAGCCGGGAGGGACAGGGAAACGAGCAGTACTTC.

The J gene is TRBJ2-5, the V gene TRBV29-1, with D perhaps TRBD2 (6 bases). The CDR3 extends over 12 amino acids. The germline V gene encodes CDR1 SQVTM and CDR2 ANQGSEA. Trimming pared 1 base from V and 5 bases from J, leaving 8 bases between. For the CDR3, the DNA is TGCAGCGTTGAAGGGGGGGTGGAGACCCAGTACTTC. Protein product: CSVEGGVETQYF.

The chain is built from TRBV28 and TRBJ2-1, with TRBD2 as a possible D gene (6 bases). Germline-derived CDR1 and CDR2 are MDHEN and SYDVKM. This CDR3 is 16 amino acids long. The V end was cut by 3 bases, the J end by 6 bases, with 18 bases between. Here the CDR3 reads CASSFGPFGGSNEQFF. In DNA form, the CDR3 reads TGTGCCAGCAGTTTCGGACCTTTTGGGGGGAGCAATGAGCAGTTCTTC.

The chain recombines TRBV2 with TRBJ1-2, with 9 bases identical to TRBD1. CDR1 and CDR2 from the germline V gene are SNHLY and FYNNEI. V was clipped by 5 bases and J by 6 bases; unmatched bases: 13. The CDR3 runs to 16 residues. The CDR3 reads CASSNRDREPSDGYTF. The CDR3 nucleotides are TGTGCCAGCAGTAACCGGGACAGGGAGCCCTCGGATGGCTACACCTTC. Full variable domain (remainder filled in from reference TRBV2 and TRBJ1-2): EPEVTQTPSHQVTQMGQEVILRCVPISNHLYFYWYRQILGQKVEFLVSFYNNEISEKSEIFDDQFSVERPDGSNFTLKIRSTKLEDSAMYFCASSNRDREPSDGYTFGSGTRLTVV.

V gene TRBV7-2 combines with J gene TRBJ2-1; the D is unclear. Germline V lookup: CDR1 SGHTA, CDR2 FQGNSA. The CDR3 sequence is 12 residues long. The V and J ends lost 1 base and 7 bases respectively, with 5 bases between them. The CDR3 bases are TGTGCCAGCAGCTTAGGGAAGAATGAGCAGTTCTTC. The encoded protein is CASSLGKNEQFF.

The J gene is TRBJ2-3, the V gene TRBV28, with D unclear. Trimming stripped 3 bases from V and 2 bases from J, with 9 bases between. Germline CDR1 reads MDHEN; CDR2 reads SYDVKM. The length of the CDR3 is 14 residues. In DNA, the CDR3 is TGTGCCAGCAGTTTCCGCGGCAACACAGATACGCAGTATTTT. It is translated as CASSFRGNTDTQYF.